This T cell receptor beta chain appears in the sequencing data of a study of T cell repertoires in cytomegalovirus infection. Study overall: As its CMV epitopes, the study selected recently identified HLA-C-restricted and well-studied HLA-B-restricted targets. Both a matching HLA type and CMV infection were indicated by public TCR beta signatures. Points from the study as a whole: The study found HLA-C-restricted CMV-specific TCR beta clonotypes dominating the ex vivo response. Cumulated frequencies of public TCR beta families served to identify carriers of CMV plus the relevant HLA.

About this clonotype: Its cognate antigen is unknown.

From the reads, TCRdb called clonotypes with MiXCR, one entry per CDR3 protein. The sample includes approximately 590,000 distinct CDR3 sequences, 40% of them seen just once. V lost 8 bases and J 8 bases, leaving 10 bases between the germline ends. Germline V gives CDR1 MNHEY, CDR2 SVGEGT. This CDR3 is 11 amino acids long. Sequenced material: cultured PBMCs, taken from culture after CMV antigen stimulation. The clonotype originates from a human donor in good health (CMV status not recorded). Some clones in this sample may be carry-over from other donors' samples. This chain uses TRBV6-2 or TRBV6-3 with TRBJ2-1; unclear D gene. CDR3 bases: TGTGCCAGCGGGGTGTACCATGAGCAGTTCTTC. This encodes CASGVYHEQFF.